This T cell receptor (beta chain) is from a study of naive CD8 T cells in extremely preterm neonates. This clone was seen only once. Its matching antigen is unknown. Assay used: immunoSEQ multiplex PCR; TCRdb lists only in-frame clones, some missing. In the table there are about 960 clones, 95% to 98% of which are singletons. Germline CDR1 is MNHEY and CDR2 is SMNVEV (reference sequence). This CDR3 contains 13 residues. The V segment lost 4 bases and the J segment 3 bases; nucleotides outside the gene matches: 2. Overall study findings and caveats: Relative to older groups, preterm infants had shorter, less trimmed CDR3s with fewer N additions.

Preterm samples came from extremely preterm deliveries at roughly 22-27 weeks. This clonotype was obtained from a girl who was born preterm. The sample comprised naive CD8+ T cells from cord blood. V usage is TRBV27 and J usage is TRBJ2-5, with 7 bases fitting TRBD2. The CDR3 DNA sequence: TGTGCCAGCAGTTCGGGACTAAAAGAGACCCAGTACTTC. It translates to CASSSGLKETQYF.